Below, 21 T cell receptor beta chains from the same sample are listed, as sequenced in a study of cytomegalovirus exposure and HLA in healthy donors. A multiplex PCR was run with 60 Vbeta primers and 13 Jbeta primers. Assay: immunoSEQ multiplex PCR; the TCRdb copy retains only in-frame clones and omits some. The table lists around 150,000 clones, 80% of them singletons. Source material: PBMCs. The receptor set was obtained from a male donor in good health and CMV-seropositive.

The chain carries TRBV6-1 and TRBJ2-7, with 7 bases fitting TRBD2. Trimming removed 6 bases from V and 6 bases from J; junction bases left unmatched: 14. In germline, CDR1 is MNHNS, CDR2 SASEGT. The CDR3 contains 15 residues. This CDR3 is CASSVAGAAPLEQYF. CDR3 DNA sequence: TGTGCCAGCAGCGTAGCGGGCGCGGCCCCACTCGAGCAGTACTTC.

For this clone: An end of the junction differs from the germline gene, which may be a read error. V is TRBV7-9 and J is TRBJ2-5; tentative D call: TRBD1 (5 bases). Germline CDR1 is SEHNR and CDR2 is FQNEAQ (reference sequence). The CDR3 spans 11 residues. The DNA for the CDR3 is TGTTCCAGCAGCATCACAGGGACCCAGTACTTC. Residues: CSSSITGTQYF.

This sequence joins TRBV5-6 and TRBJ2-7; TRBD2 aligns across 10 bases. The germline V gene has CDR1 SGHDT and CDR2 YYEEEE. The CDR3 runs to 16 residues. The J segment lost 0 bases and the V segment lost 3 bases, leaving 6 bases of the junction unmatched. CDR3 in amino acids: CASSSVTSGVSYEQYF. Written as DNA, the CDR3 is TGTGCCAGCAGCTCCGTTACTAGCGGGGTCTCCTACGAGCAGTACTTC.

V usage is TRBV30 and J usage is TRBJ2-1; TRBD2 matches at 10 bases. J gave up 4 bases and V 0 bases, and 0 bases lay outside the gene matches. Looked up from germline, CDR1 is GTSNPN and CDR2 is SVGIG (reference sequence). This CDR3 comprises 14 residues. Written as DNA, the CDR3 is TGTGCCTGGAGTGTACTAGCGGGGTACAATGAGCAGTTCTTC. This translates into CAWSVLAGYNEQFF.

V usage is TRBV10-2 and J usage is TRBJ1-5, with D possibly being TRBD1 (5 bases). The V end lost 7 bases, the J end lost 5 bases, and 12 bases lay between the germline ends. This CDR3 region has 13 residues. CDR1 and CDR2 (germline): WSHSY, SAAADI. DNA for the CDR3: TGCGCCAGCACTGGACATACCGATCAGCCCCAGCATTTT. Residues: CASTGHTDQPQHF.

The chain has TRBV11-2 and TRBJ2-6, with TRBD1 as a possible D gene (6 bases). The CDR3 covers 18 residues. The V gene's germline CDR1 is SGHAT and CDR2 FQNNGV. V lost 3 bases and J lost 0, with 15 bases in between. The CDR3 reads CASSFLGQLLSGANVLTF. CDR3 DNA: TGTGCCAGCAGCTTCCTCGGACAGTTGCTCTCTGGGGCCAACGTCCTGACTTTC.

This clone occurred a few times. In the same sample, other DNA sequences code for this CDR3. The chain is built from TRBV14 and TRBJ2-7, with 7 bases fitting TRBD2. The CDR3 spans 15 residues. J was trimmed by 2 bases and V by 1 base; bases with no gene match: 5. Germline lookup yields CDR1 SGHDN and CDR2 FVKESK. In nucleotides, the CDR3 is TGTGCCAGCAGCCAAGGTCTAGCGGAGACCTACGAGCAGTACTTC. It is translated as CASSQGLAETYEQYF.

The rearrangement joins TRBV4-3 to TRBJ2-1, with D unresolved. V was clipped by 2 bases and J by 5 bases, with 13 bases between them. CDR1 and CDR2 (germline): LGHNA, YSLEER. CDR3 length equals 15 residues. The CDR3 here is CASSQLLTTHNEQFF. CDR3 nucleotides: TGCGCCAGCAGCCAATTACTAACCACGCACAATGAGCAGTTCTTC.

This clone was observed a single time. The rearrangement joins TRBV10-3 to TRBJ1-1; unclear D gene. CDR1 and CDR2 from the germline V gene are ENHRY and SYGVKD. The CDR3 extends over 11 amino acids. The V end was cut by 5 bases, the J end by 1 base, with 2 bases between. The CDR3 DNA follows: TGTGCCATCAGTCGGAACACTGAAGCTTTCTTT. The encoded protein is CAISRNTEAFF.

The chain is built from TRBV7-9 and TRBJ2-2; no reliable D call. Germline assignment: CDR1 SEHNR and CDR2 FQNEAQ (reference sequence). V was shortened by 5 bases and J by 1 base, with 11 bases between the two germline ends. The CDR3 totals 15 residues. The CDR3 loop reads CASSHPTVNTGELFF. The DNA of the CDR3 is TGTGCCAGCAGCCATCCTACAGTGAACACCGGGGAGCTGTTTTTT.

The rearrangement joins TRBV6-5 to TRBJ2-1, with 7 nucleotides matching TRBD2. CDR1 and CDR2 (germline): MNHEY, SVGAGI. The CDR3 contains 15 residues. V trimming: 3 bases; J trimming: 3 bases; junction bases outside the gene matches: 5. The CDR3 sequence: CASSYRPSGYNEQFF. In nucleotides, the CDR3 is TGTGCCAGCAGTTATCGGCCTAGCGGCTACAATGAGCAGTTCTTC.

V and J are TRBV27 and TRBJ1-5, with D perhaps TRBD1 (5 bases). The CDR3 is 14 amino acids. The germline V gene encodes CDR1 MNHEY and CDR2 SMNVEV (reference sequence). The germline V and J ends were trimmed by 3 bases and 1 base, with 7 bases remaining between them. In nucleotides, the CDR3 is TGTGCCAGCAGTTTGCCAGGGAGCAATCAGCCCCAGCATTTT. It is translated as CASSLPGSNQPQHF.

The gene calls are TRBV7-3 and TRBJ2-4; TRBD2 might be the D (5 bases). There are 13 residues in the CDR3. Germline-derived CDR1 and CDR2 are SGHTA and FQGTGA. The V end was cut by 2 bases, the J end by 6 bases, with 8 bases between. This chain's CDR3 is CASSLGRGNIQYF. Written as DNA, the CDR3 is TGTGCCAGCAGCTTAGGCCGGGGAAACATTCAGTACTTC.

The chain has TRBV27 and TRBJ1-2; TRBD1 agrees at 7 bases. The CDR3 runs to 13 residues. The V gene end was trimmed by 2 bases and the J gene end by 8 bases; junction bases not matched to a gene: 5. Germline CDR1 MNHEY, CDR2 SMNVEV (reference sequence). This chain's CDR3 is CASSLTDRDGYTF. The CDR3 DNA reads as TGTGCCAGCAGTTTAACAGACAGGGACGGCTACACCTTC.

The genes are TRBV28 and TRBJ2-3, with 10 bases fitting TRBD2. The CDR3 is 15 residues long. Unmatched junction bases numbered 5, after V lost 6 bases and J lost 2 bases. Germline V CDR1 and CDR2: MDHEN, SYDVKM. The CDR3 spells CASRASGGTTDTQYF. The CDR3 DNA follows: TGTGCCAGCAGGGCTAGCGGGGGTACCACAGATACGCAGTATTTT.

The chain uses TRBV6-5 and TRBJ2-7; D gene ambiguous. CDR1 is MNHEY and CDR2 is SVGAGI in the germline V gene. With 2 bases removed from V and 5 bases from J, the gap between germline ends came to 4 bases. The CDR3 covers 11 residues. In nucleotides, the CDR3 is TGTGCCAGCAGTTACAGCCACGAGCAGTACTTC. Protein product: CASSYSHEQYF.

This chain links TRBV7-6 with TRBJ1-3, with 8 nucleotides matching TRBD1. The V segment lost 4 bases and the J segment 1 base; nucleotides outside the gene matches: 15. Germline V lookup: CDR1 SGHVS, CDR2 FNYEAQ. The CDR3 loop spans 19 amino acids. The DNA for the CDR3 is TGTGCCAGCAGCTCCCTCCCTCCGGACAGGGTGGATTCTGGAAACACCATATATTTT. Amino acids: CASSSLPPDRVDSGNTIYF.

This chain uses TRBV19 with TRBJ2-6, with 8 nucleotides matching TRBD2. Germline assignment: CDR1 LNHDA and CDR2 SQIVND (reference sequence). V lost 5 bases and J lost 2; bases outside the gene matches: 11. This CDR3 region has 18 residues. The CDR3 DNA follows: TGTGCCAGTAGTTCCTTTACGGGAGGGGGAACTGGGGCCAACGTCCTGACTTTC. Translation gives CASSSFTGGGTGANVLTF.

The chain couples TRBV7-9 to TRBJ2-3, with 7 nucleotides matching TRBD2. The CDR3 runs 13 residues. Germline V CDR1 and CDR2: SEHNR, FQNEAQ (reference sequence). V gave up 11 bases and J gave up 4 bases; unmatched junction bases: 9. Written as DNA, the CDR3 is TGTGCCGGCATACCGGGAGGCGCAGATACGCAGTATTTT. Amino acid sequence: CAGIPGGADTQYF. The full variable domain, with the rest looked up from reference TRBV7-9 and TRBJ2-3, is DTGVSQNPRHKITKRGQNVTFRCDPISEHNRLYWYRQTLGQGPEFLTYFQNEAQLEKSRLLSDRFSAERPKGSFSTLEIQRTEQGDSAMYLCAGIPGGADTQYFGPGTRLTVL.

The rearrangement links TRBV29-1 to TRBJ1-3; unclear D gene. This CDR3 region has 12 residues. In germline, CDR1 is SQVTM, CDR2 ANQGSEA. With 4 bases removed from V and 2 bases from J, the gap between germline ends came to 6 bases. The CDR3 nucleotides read TGCAGCGTTGCACCGGCTGGAAACACCATATATTTT. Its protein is CSVAPAGNTIYF.

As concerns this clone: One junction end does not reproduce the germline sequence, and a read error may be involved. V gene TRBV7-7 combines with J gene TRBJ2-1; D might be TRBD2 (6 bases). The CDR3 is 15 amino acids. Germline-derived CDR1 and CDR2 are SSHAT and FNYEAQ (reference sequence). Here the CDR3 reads CASSSRLGPGREQFF. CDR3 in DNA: TGTGCTAGCAGCTCCCGACTAGGCCCTGGGCGTGAGCAGTTCTTC.